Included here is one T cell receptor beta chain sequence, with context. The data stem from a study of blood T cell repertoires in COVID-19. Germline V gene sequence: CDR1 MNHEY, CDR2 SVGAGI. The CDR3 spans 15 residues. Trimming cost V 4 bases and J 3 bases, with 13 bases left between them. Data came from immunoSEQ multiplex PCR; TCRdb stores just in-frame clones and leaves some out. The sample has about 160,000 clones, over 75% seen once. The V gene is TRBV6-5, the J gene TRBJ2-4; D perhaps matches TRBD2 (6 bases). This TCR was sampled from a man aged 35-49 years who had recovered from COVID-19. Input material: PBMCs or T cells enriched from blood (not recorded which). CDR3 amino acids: CASSFYGGGKNIQYF. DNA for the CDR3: TGTGCCAGCAGTTTTTACGGGGGTGGCAAAAACATTCAGTACTTC.